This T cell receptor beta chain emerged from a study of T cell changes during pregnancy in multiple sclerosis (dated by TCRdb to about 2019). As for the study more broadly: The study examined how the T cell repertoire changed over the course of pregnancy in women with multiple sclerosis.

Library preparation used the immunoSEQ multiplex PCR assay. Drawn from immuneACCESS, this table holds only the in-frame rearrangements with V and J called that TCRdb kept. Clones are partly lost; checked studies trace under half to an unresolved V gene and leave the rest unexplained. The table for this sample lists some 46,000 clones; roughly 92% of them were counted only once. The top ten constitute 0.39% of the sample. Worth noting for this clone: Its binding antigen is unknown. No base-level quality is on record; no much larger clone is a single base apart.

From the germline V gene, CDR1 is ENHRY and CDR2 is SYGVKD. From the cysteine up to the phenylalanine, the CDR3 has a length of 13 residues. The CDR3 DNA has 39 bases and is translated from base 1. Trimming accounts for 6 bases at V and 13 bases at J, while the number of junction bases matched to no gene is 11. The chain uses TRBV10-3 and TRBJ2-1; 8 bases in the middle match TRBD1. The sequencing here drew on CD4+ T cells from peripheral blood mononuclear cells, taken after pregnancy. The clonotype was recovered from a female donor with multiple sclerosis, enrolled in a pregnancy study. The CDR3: CAIREGQAGFQFF. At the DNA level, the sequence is TGTGCCATCAGGGAGGGACAGGCGGGATTCCAGTTCTTC.